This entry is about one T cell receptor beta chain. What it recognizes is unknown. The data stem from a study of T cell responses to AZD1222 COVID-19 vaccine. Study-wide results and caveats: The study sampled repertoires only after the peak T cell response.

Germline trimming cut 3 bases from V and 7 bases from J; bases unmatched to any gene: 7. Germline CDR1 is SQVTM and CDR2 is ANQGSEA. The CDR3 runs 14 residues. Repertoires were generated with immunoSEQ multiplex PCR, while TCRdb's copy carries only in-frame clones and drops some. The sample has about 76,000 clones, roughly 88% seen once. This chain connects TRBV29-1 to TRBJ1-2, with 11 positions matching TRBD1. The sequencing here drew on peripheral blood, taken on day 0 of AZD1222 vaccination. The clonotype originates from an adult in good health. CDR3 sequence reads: CSVDGQGAYGGYTF. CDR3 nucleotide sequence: TGCAGCGTTGATGGACAGGGGGCGTATGGTGGCTACACCTTC.